A single sample is the source of the 4 T cell receptor beta chains below, sequenced in a study of blood T cell repertoires in COVID-19. Only in-frame clones appear in the TCRdb table, and some are missing; sequencing was by immunoSEQ multiplex PCR. The data hold about 90,000 clones, with 80% to 90% observed a single time. The sequenced sample was peripheral blood. The source is a human donor in a cohort sampled during active COVID-19.

This sequence joins TRBV18 and TRBJ1-2, with D perhaps TRBD1 (5 bases). CDR1 is KGHSH and CDR2 is LQKENI in the germline V gene. The V end was cut by 4 bases, the J end by 3 bases, with 9 bases between. CDR3 length: 13 residues. The CDR3 loop is CASSQGKDYGYTF. The CDR3 DNA follows: TGTGCCAGCTCACAGGGGAAAGACTATGGCTACACCTTC.

This sequence joins TRBV5-1 and TRBJ2-1, with D possibly TRBD1 on 6 matching bases. The germline V gene encodes CDR1 SGHRS and CDR2 YFSETQ. The V gene lost 1 base and the J gene lost 0 bases, with 8 bases spanning the gap. This CDR3 has 15 residues. This CDR3 is CASSLQGSSYNEQFF. CDR3 DNA sequence: TGCGCCAGCAGCTTGCAGGGGAGCTCCTACAATGAGCAGTTCTTC.

The chain has TRBV7-3 and TRBJ2-5, with TRBD2 as a possible D gene (6 bases). Looked up from germline, CDR1 is SGHTA and CDR2 is FQGTGA. The V end was cut by 5 bases, the J end by 5 bases, with 12 bases between. This CDR3 spans 13 amino acids. CDR3 nucleotides: TGTGCCAGCAGCCTGACTAGTTTGGAGACCCAGTACTTC. Encoded protein: CASSLTSLETQYF. Full variable domain (missing parts from reference TRBV7-3 and TRBJ2-5): GAGVSQTPSNKVTEKGKYVELRCDPISGHTALYWYRQSLGQGPEFLIYFQGTGAADDSGLPNDRFFAVRPEGSVSTLKIQRTERGDSAVYLCASSLTSLETQYFGPGTRLLVL.

V usage is TRBV18 and J usage is TRBJ1-4, with 8 bases lining up with TRBD1. This CDR3 region has 17 residues. Germline-derived CDR1 and CDR2 are KGHSH and LQKENI. The V gene end was trimmed by 3 bases and the J gene end by 3 bases; junction bases not matched to a gene: 9. The CDR3 is CASSPVPGQDSNEKLFF. The CDR3 nucleotides read TGTGCCAGCTCACCCGTCCCGGGACAGGACTCTAATGAAAAACTGTTTTTT.